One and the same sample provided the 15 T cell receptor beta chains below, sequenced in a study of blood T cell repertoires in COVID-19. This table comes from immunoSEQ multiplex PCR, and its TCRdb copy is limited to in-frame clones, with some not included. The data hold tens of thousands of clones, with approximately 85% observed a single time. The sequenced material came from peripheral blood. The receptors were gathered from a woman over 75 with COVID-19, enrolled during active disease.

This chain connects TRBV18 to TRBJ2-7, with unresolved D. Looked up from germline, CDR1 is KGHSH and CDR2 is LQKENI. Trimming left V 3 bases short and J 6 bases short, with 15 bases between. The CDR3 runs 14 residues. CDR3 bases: TGTGCCAGCTCACCTAGTGTAACAGTGGTCGAGCAGTACTTC. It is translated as CASSPSVTVVEQYF. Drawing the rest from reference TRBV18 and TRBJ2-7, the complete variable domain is NAGVMQNPRHLVRRRGQEARLRCSPMKGHSHVYWYRQLPEEGLKFMVYLQKENIIDESGMPKERFSAEFPKEGPSILRIQQVVRGDSAAYFCASSPSVTVVEQYFGPGTRLTVT.

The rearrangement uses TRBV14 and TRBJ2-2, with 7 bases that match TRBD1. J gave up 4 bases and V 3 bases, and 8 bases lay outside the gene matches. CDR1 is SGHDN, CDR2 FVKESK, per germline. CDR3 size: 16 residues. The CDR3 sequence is CASSHPGQVSTGELFF. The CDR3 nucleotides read TGTGCCAGCAGCCACCCCGGACAGGTGAGCACCGGGGAGCTGTTTTTT.

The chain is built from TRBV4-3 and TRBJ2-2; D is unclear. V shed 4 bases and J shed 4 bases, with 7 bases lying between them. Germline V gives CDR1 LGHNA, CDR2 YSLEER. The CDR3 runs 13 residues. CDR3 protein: CASSLLSTGELFF. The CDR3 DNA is TGCGCCAGCAGCCTCTTGTCCACCGGGGAGCTGTTTTTT.

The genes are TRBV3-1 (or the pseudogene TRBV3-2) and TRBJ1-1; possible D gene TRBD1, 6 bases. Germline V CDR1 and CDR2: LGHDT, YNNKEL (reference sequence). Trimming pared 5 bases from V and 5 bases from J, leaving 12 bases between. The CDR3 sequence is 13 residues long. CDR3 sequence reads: CASSTSRGTEAFF. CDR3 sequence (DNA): TGTGCCAGCAGCACAAGCAGGGGAACTGAAGCTTTCTTT.

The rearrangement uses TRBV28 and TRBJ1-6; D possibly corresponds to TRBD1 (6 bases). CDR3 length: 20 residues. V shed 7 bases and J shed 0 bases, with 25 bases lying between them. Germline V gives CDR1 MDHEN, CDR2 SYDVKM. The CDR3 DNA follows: TGTGCCAGCACGCCCATAGGCTACCGGACAGCGAGCTCCTATAATTCACCCCTCCACTTT. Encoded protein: CASTPIGYRTASSYNSPLHF.

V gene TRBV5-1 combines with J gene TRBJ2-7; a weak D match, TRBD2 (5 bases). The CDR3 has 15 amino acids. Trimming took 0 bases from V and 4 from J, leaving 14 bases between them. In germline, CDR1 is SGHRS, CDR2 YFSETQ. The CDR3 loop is CASSLGFERVYEQYF. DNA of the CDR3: TGCGCCAGCAGCTTGGGGTTTGAGAGGGTTTACGAGCAGTACTTC.

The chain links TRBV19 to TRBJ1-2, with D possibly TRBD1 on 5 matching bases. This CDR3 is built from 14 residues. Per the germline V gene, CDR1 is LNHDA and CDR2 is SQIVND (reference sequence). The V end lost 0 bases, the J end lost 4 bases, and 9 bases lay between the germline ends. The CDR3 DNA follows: TGTGCCAGTAGTATAGAGCAGGGCCTCTATGGCTACACCTTC. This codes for CASSIEQGLYGYTF.

CDR3 residues: CASSLIAPREKLFF. The CDR3, as DNA: TGTGCCAGCAGCTTAATCGCACCCCGGGAAAAACTGTTTTTT. The J gene is TRBJ1-4, the V gene TRBV7-3; D is unresolved. V was trimmed by 1 base and J by 8 bases, leaving 11 bases between them. The germline V gene has CDR1 SGHTA and CDR2 FQGTGA. The CDR3 totals 14 residues.

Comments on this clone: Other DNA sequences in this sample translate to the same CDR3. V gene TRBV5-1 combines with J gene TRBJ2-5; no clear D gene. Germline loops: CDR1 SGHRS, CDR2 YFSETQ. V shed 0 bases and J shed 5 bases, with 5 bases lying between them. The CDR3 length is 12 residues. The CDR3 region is CASSLAGETQYF. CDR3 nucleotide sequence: TGCGCCAGCAGCTTGGCCGGGGAGACCCAGTACTTC.

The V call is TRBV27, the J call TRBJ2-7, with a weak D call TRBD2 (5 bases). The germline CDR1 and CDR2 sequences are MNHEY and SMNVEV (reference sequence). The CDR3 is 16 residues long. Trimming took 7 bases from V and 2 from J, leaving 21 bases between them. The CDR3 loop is CASIPPAGLPPYEQYF. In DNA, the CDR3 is TGTGCCAGCATCCCACCGGCCGGACTGCCTCCCTACGAGCAGTACTTC.

The CDR3 sequence: CASSPYGGLGGELFF. The CDR3 bases are TGTGCCAGCTCACCATACGGCGGACTGGGCGGGGAGCTGTTTTTT. V is TRBV18 and J is TRBJ2-2; maybe TRBD2 (5 bases). Germline CDR1 KGHSH, CDR2 LQKENI. This CDR3 is built from 15 residues. V was clipped by 2 bases and J by 7 bases, with 14 bases between them.

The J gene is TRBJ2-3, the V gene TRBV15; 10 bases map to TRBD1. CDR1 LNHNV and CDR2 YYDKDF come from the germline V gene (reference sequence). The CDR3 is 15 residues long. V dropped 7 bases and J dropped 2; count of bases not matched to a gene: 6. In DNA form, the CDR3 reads TGTGCCACCACCCTCGACAGGGGGCTCACAGATACGCAGTATTTT. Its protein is CATTLDRGLTDTQYF.

CDR3 amino acids: CASSPLGGRRETQYF. Here the CDR3 DNA reads TGTGCCAGTAGTCCCCTCGGGGGGCGCAGGGAGACCCAGTACTTC. The chain carries TRBV19 and TRBJ2-5; TRBD2 might be the D (7 bases). Germline CDR1 reads LNHDA; CDR2 reads SQIVND (reference sequence). The length of the CDR3 is 15 residues. Trimming left V 5 bases short and J 5 bases short, with 18 bases between.

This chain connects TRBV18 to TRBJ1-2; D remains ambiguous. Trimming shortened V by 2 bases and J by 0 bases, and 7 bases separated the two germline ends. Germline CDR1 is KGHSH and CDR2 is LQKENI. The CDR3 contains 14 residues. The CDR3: CASSPSGPNYGYTF. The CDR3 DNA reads TGTGCCAGCTCACCAAGCGGTCCTAACTATGGCTACACCTTC.

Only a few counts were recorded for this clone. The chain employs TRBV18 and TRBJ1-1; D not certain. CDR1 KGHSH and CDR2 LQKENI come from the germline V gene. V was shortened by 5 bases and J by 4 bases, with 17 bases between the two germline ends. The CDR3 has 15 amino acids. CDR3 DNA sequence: TGTGCCAGCTCAGCCCTGGGGTCCGGAGGCACTGAAGCTTTCTTT. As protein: CASSALGSGGTEAFF.